This TCR beta chain came from a study of identical twins. Losses at the gene ends were 3 bases for V and 3 bases for J; bases not matched to a gene: 7. The CDR3 has 16 residues. One entry per CDR3 protein, called by TCRdb with MiXCR from the 5' RACE reads. The data show about 530,000 distinct CDR3 sequences, around 24% seen once. The data were also submitted as part of a second study, on yellow fever vaccine responses in identical twins.

The sequence was obtained from a woman under 30 in good health. The sequenced material came from CD4+ T cells sorted from blood. The chain employs TRBV12-3 or TRBV12-4 and TRBJ1-5; 8 nucleotides match TRBD1. The CDR3 loop is CASSFRQGSSNQPQHF. The CDR3 DNA sequence: TGTGCCAGCAGTTTCCGACAGGGGTCCTCCAATCAGCCCCAGCATTTT.